This T cell receptor (beta chain) was profiled in a study of T cell repertoires in cytomegalovirus infection. Study-wide points: CMV carriers having the relevant HLA were flagged by cumulative public TCR beta family frequency.

Regarding this clonotype: Its target is not known.

Trimming left V 8 bases short and J 1 base short, with 9 bases between. Germline CDR1 and CDR2: SNHLY and FYNNEI. This CDR3 has 13 amino acids. Using its own MiXCR run on the reads, TCRdb lists one record per CDR3 protein. The repertoire includes about 530,000 distinct CDR3 sequences, around 27% of them detected once, and approximately 13% sits in the top ten. The TCR was taken from a human donor in good health (CMV status not recorded). Some clones in this sample may be carry-over from other donors' samples. The chain employs TRBV2 and TRBJ1-3; maybe TRBD1 (5 bases). The sample was PBMCs. The DNA of the CDR3 is TGTGCCAGCTCTGGGGGTTCTGGAAACACCATATATTTT. Protein: CASSGGSGNTIYF. Looking up the rest from reference TRBV2 and TRBJ1-3 gives the full variable domain: EPEVTQTPSHQVTQMGQEVILRCVPISNHLYFYWYRQILGQKVEFLVSFYNNEISEKSEIFDDQFSVERPDGSNFTLKIRSTKLEDSAMYFCASSGGSGNTIYFGEGSWLTVV.